This T cell receptor beta chain was captured in a study of T cells after yellow fever vaccination. As for the study in general: Some fractions had low cell numbers, and these were prepared with SMART-Seq v4 Ultra Low Input.

V lost 4 bases to trimming and J lost 6 bases; unmatched junction nucleotides: 14. The germline gives CDR1 SQVTM, CDR2 ANQGSEA. There are 16 residues in the CDR3. For TCR, cDNA came from 5'RACE template switching, which added a universal primer site and UMIs. Via MiXCR, TCRdb re-called the 5' RACE reads, giving one row per CDR3 protein. The table records under 200,000 distinct CDR3 sequences, approximately 11% of them present only once. The specimen was CD8+ T cells sorted from PBMCs, collected 15 days after the yellow fever booster vaccination. The sequence was obtained from a man between 18 and 35 years old who received the YFV17D yellow fever vaccine. V usage is TRBV29-1 and J usage is TRBJ2-1, with TRBD1 matching over 8 bases. CDR3 bases: TGCAGCGTTGCAGGGGATCGAACCGGGACAGGCAATGAGCAGTTCTTC. This sequence encodes CSVAGDRTGTGNEQFF.